Each of the 28 T cell receptor beta chains below was sequenced from the same sample in a study of OX40 agonist ivuxolimab in advanced cancers. Profiling relied on immunoSEQ multiplex PCR, and the TCRdb table lists in-frame clones only, not all of them. Of 60,000 to 75,000 clones detected, 92% appear once; the ten largest clones hold roughly 12%. The source was CD4+ or CD8+ T cells sorted from blood, collected in a trial of the OX40 agonist ivuxolimab. The receptors originated from an adult with an advanced solid tumor such as melanoma, head and neck, liver or kidney cancer.

This rearrangement joins TRBV4-1 to TRBJ2-1, with D tentatively TRBD1 (7 bases). CDR3 length: 14 residues. V lost 4 bases, J lost 5 bases, and 12 bases lay in between. CDR1 MGHRA and CDR2 YSYEKL come from the germline V gene. The chain's CDR3 is CASSPDRRDNEQFF. The CDR3 DNA follows: TGCGCCAGCAGCCCGGACAGGAGGGACAATGAGCAGTTCTTC.

This chain uses TRBV18 with TRBJ2-5; 16 nucleotides match TRBD2. The CDR3 contains 18 residues. The V gene end was trimmed by 3 bases and the J gene end by 0 bases; junction bases not matched to a gene: 4. In germline, CDR1 is KGHSH, CDR2 LQKENI. The chain's CDR3 is CASSPGTSGGVYQETQYF. CDR3 bases: TGTGCCAGCTCACCCGGGACTAGCGGGGGGGTGTACCAAGAGACCCAGTACTTC.

CDR3 DNA: TGTGCCAGCAGCGTAGGGCCAGCGGGATCTTCCAACGAGCAGTACTTC. This codes for CASSVGPAGSSNEQYF. V is TRBV9 and J is TRBJ2-7; 7 positions agree with TRBD2. Germline V gene sequence: CDR1 SGDLS, CDR2 YYNGEE. The junction had 11 bases not matched to a gene; V was cut back by 0 bases and J by 5 bases. The CDR3 covers 16 residues.

The V and J genes are TRBV5-6 and TRBJ1-2; 7 bases are a match to TRBD1. The CDR3 runs 13 residues. Germline lookup yields CDR1 SGHDT and CDR2 YYEEEE. After removal of 2 bases from V and 3 bases from J, the junction contained 1 base not matched to a gene. CDR3 DNA sequence: TGTGCCAGCAGCTTAGGGACAGACTATGGCTACACCTTC. This encodes CASSLGTDYGYTF.

The V and J genes are TRBV13 and TRBJ1-1; a weak D match, TRBD1 (5 bases). Germline values: CDR1 PRHDT, CDR2 FYEKMQ (reference sequence). CDR3 size: 15 residues. Trimming stripped 4 bases from V and 5 bases from J, with 17 bases between. The CDR3 loop reads CASSSQLGVGTEAFF. In DNA, the CDR3 is TGTGCCAGCAGCTCCCAATTGGGGGTTGGGACTGAAGCTTTCTTT.

The chain combines TRBV29-1 with TRBJ1-4, with 8 bases matching TRBD1. Trimming took 4 bases from V and 4 from J; bases not matched to a gene: 11. Per germline, CDR1 SQVTM and CDR2 ANQGSEA. CDR3 size: 16 residues. CDR3 bases: TGCAGCGTTGTAACTTCCAGGGGGCATAATAATGAAAAACTGTTTTTT. Translation: CSVVTSRGHNNEKLFF.

The V and J genes are TRBV21-1 and TRBJ2-7; the D call TRBD1 from the table was never checked on the DNA. TRBV21-1 is labeled a pseudogene. This CDR3 is 16 amino acids long. CDR3 sequence reads: CASSTRQRTGIHEQYF. CDR3 nucleotide sequence: TGTGCCAGCTCGACACGTCAGAGGACAGGGATCCACGAGCAGTACTTC.

This rearrangement joins TRBV4-1 to TRBJ1-2; no clear D gene. V shed 0 bases and J shed 1 base, with 6 bases lying between them. CDR3 length: 14 amino acids. Germline-derived CDR1 and CDR2 are MGHRA and YSYEKL. This CDR3 reads CASSQDVHNYGYTF. DNA of the CDR3: TGCGCCAGCAGCCAAGACGTACATAACTATGGCTACACCTTC.

J is TRBJ1-2 and V is TRBV11-2; TRBD1 matches at 7 bases. The length of the CDR3 is 13 residues. With V trimmed by 5 bases and J by 12 bases, 12 bases remained unmatched. CDR1 is SGHAT, CDR2 FQNNGV, per germline. The CDR3 DNA follows: TGTGCCAGCAGCAACCGGGACAGCGATGGGGACACCTTC. This translates into CASSNRDSDGDTF.

The chain has TRBV7-9 and TRBJ1-1, with D unclear. The germline CDR1 and CDR2 sequences are SEHNR and FQNEAQ (reference sequence). V was cut by 0 bases and J by 1 base, with 12 bases left in between. This CDR3 spans 16 amino acids. The CDR3 region has the DNA TGTGCCAGCAGCTTAGCCCCGACGACCTGGAACACTGAAGCTTTCTTT. This sequence encodes CASSLAPTTWNTEAFF.

The chain is built from TRBV29-1 and TRBJ2-7; D possibly corresponds to TRBD1 (6 bases). Germline assignment: CDR1 SQVTM and CDR2 ANQGSEA. The CDR3 loop spans 13 amino acids. Between the trimmed V and J ends, which lost 5 bases and 0 bases, there was a span of 11 bases. CDR3 loop: CSVQTGHSYEQYF. The CDR3 nucleotides read TGCAGCGTTCAGACAGGACACTCCTACGAGCAGTACTTC.

This clone was seen a single time. The rearrangement links TRBV5-4 to TRBJ1-6, with D unclear. The length of the CDR3 is 12 residues. Trimming pared 4 bases from V and 9 bases from J, leaving 8 bases between. CDR1 and CDR2 (germline): SGHNT, YYREEE (reference sequence). The CDR3 reads CASSAEASPLHF. As DNA, the CDR3 is TGTGCCAGCAGCGCGGAGGCTTCACCCCTCCACTTT.

This clone appeared a single time. This sequence joins TRBV14 and TRBJ1-2; 11 nucleotides match TRBD1. CDR3 length: 16 residues. Germline lookup yields CDR1 SGHDN and CDR2 FVKESK. V was clipped by 4 bases and J by 4 bases; unmatched bases: 8. The CDR3 spells CASSPFGQGASYGYTF. The CDR3 DNA reads as TGTGCCAGCAGCCCATTCGGACAGGGGGCTAGCTATGGCTACACCTTC.

V and J are TRBV28 and TRBJ1-6; possible D gene TRBD1, 5 bases. The CDR3 loop spans 15 amino acids. In germline, CDR1 is MDHEN, CDR2 SYDVKM. V lost 7 bases, J lost 6 bases, and 16 bases lay in between. CDR3 nucleotides: TGTGCCAGCACCCCCTCGGGAGGGACTAATTCACCCCTCCACTTT. Translating it yields CASTPSGGTNSPLHF.

The chain couples TRBV27 to TRBJ1-5, with no clear D. The V and J ends lost 5 bases and 4 bases respectively, with 9 bases between them. CDR1 is MNHEY and CDR2 is SMNVEV in the germline V gene (reference sequence). This CDR3 has 13 amino acids. The CDR3: CASSNSLNQPQHF. In DNA, the CDR3 is TGTGCCAGCAGTAACAGTTTAAATCAGCCCCAGCATTTT.

The genes are TRBV2 and TRBJ2-7, with TRBD2 matching 15 bases. The CDR3 consists of 16 residues. V lost 6 bases to trimming and J lost 3 bases; unmatched junction nucleotides: 6. The germline gives CDR1 SNHLY, CDR2 FYNNEI. CDR3 residues: CASRGTSGGPYYEQYF. The DNA of the CDR3 is TGTGCCAGCAGGGGGACTAGCGGGGGGCCGTACTACGAGCAGTACTTC.

The V and J genes are TRBV29-1 and TRBJ2-1; no reliable D call. Germline V CDR1 and CDR2: SQVTM, ANQGSEA. V dropped 5 bases and J dropped 4 bases, with 3 bases sitting between them. There are 10 residues in the CDR3. CDR3 sequence reads: CSVLYNEQFF. The CDR3, as DNA: TGCAGCGTTCTGTACAATGAGCAGTTCTTC.

The CDR3 nucleotides read TGTGCCAGCAGTTTATTATTTGAGGGCTCATTCCCCGGGGCCAACGTCCTGACTTTC. Encoded protein: CASSLLFEGSFPGANVLTF. The V and J genes are TRBV27 and TRBJ2-6; weak D call: TRBD2 (5 bases). CDR1 MNHEY and CDR2 SMNVEV come from the germline V gene (reference sequence). V shed 1 base and J shed 4 bases, with 20 bases lying between them. The CDR3 spans 19 residues. Combining the CDR3 with reference TRBV27 and TRBJ2-6 gives the whole variable domain EAQVTQNPRYLITVTGKKLTVTCSQNMNHEYMSWYRQDPGLGLRQIYYSMNVEVTDKGDVPEGYKVSRKEKRNFPLILESPSPNQTSLYFCASSLLFEGSFPGANVLTFGAGSRLTVL.

This chain uses TRBV6-6 with TRBJ2-7; D might be TRBD1 (5 bases). Germline V lookup: CDR1 MNHNY, CDR2 SVGAGI (reference sequence). V shed 6 bases and J shed 4 bases, with 13 bases lying between them. This CDR3 is 13 amino acids long. CDR3 amino acids: CASSRVDSYEQYF. The CDR3, as DNA: TGTGCCAGCAGCCGCGTCGACAGTTACGAGCAGTACTTC.

This clone was found once. The chain links TRBV5-6 to TRBJ1-1; D unresolved. The V and J ends lost 2 bases and 0 bases respectively, with 11 bases between them. The length of the CDR3 is 15 residues. Per the germline V gene, CDR1 is SGHDT and CDR2 is YYEEEE. DNA of the CDR3: TGTGCCAGCAGCTTTAGAGGGTACTTGAACACTGAAGCTTTCTTT. Protein product: CASSFRGYLNTEAFF.

The rearrangement joins TRBV11-2 to TRBJ2-5; no firm D call. CDR1 SGHAT and CDR2 FQNNGV come from the germline V gene. The CDR3 contains 16 residues. V was clipped by 1 base and J by 2 bases, with 14 bases between them. The DNA of the CDR3 is TGTGCCAGCAGCTTAGTACACAGATTGGGGCAAGAGACCCAGTACTTC. Protein: CASSLVHRLGQETQYF.

This rearrangement joins TRBV4-1 to TRBJ2-7; D is perhaps TRBD2 (5 bases). V was clipped by 1 base and J by 0 bases, with 16 bases between them. The V gene's germline CDR1 is MGHRA and CDR2 YSYEKL. The CDR3 is 17 residues long. This CDR3 is CASSQVGMASGSYEQYF. The CDR3 bases are TGCGCCAGCAGCCAAGTTGGGATGGCGAGCGGCTCCTACGAGCAGTACTTC.

The chain uses TRBV13 and TRBJ1-5; D unclear. V gave up 2 bases and J gave up 6 bases, with 5 bases separating them. There are 12 residues in the CDR3. CDR1 PRHDT and CDR2 FYEKMQ come from the germline V gene (reference sequence). The CDR3 is CASSLWGQPQHF. As DNA, the CDR3 is TGTGCCAGCAGCTTATGGGGTCAGCCCCAGCATTTT.

V usage is TRBV4-2 and J usage is TRBJ2-7; maybe TRBD2 (6 bases). This CDR3 contains 14 residues. Per the germline V gene, CDR1 is LGHNA and CDR2 is YNFKEQ. Trimming left V 0 bases short and J 6 bases short, with 12 bases between. CDR3 sequence (DNA): TGTGCCAGCAGCCAAGATCCGGGAGTAATCGAGCAGTACTTC. It codes for CASSQDPGVIEQYF.

This clone came up once. CDR3 amino acids: CASSLIGDPTEYTF. CDR3 DNA: TGTGCCAGCAGTTTAATCGGGGATCCGACGGAATACACCTTC. The chain joins TRBV27 to TRBJ1-2; D remains ambiguous. Trimming shortened V by 2 bases and J by 11 bases, and 18 bases separated the two germline ends. The CDR3 is made up of 14 amino acids. Germline loops: CDR1 MNHEY, CDR2 SMNVEV (reference sequence).

CDR3 bases: TGTGCCAGCAGTTTTGGACAGCAAGAGACCCAGTACTTC. This codes for CASSFGQQETQYF. V gene TRBV27 combines with J gene TRBJ2-5; D possibly corresponds to TRBD1 (6 bases). This CDR3 comprises 13 residues. Germline assignment: CDR1 MNHEY and CDR2 SMNVEV (reference sequence). Trimming cost V 3 bases and J 2 bases, with 7 bases left between them.

The V call is TRBV2, the J call TRBJ1-6; the D is unclear. The germline CDR1 and CDR2 sequences are SNHLY and FYNNEI. V lost 2 bases and J 0 bases, leaving 8 bases between the germline ends. This CDR3 region has 16 residues. CDR3 sequence: CASSERQSSYNSPLHF. CDR3 DNA: TGTGCCAGCAGTGAACGCCAGAGCTCCTATAATTCACCCCTCCACTTT.

The chain recombines TRBV19 with TRBJ2-1; 9 bases agree with TRBD2. V shed 7 bases, J shed 1 base, and the junction held 2 bases outside the gene matches. Germline V gene sequence: CDR1 LNHDA, CDR2 SQIVND (reference sequence). The CDR3 extends over 14 amino acids. The CDR3 nucleotides are TGTGCCAGTACCGCGGGGGGGTCCTACAATGAGCAGTTCTTC. Encoded protein: CASTAGGSYNEQFF.